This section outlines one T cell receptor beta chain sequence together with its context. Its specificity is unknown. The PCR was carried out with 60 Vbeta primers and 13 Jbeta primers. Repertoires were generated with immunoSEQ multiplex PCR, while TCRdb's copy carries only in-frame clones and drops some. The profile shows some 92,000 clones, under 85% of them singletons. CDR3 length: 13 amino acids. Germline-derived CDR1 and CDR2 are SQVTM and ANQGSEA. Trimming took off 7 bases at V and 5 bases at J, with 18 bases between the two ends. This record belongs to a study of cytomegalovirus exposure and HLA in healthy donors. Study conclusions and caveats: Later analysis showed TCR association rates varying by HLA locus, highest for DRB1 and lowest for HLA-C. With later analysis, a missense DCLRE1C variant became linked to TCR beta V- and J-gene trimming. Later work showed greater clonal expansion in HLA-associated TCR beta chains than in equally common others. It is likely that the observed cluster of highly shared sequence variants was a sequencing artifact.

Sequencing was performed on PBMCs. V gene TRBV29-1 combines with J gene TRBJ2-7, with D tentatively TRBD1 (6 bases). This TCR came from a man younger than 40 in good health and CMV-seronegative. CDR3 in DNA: TGCAGCGGACGCATGGGGGCGCATGACGAGCAGTACTTC. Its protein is CSGRMGAHDEQYF.